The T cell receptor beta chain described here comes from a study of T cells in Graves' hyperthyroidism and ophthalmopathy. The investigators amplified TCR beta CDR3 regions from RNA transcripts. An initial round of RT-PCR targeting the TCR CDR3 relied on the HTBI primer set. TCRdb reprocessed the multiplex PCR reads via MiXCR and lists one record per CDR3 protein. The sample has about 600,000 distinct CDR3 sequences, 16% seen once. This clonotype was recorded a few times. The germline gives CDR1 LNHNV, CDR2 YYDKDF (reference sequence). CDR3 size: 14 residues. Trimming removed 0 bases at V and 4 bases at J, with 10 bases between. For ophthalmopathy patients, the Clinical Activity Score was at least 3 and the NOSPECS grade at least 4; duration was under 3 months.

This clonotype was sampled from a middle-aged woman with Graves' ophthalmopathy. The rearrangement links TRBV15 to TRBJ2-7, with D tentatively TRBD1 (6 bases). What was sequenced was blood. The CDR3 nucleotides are TGTGCCACCAGCAGAGAACAGGGACGGTACGAGCAGTACTTC. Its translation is CATSREQGRYEQYF.